The 17 T cell receptor beta chains listed next were all sequenced from one sample in a study of identical twins. TCRdb called the 5' RACE reads again in MiXCR, with one record for every CDR3 protein. The sample lists about 550,000 distinct CDR3 sequences, 20% to 25% occurring once. These data were likewise used in another study, on yellow fever vaccine responses in identical twins.

The sample comprised CD4+ T cells sorted from blood. The receptor source for this set is a woman under 30 in good health.

This clonotype has more than one count but fewer than ten. V usage is TRBV5-1 and J usage is TRBJ2-7; 8 positions match TRBD1. The CDR3 spans 16 residues. Germline trimming cut 5 bases from V and 3 bases from J; bases unmatched to any gene: 13. Germline CDR1 SGHRS, CDR2 YFSETQ. CDR3 region: CASRRDRGVMGYEQYF. CDR3 in DNA: TGCGCCAGCAGGCGAGACAGGGGCGTAATGGGCTACGAGCAGTACTTC.

The V and J genes are TRBV3-1 and TRBJ2-1; perhaps TRBD1 as D (6 bases). V was cut by 2 bases and J by 12 bases, with 11 bases left in between. CDR3 length equals 12 residues. Germline V CDR1 and CDR2: LGHDT, YNNKEL (reference sequence). CDR3 in amino acids: CASSQPGRGQFF. In nucleotides, the CDR3 is TGTGCCAGCAGCCAACCCGGCAGGGGGCAGTTCTTC.

CDR3 sequence reads: CNPLGDEQFF. The CDR3 DNA is TGCAACCCGCTGGGGGATGAGCAGTTCTTC. The rearrangement links TRBV20-1 to TRBJ2-1; D may correspond to TRBD1 or TRBD2 (5 bases each). The length of the CDR3 is 10 residues. Per the germline V gene, CDR1 is DFQATT and CDR2 is SNEGSKA (reference sequence).

The J gene is TRBJ2-5, the V gene TRBV5-1; tentatively, D is TRBD2 (5 bases). The CDR3 consists of 12 residues. Germline loops: CDR1 SGHRS, CDR2 YFSETQ. Between the trimmed V and J ends, which lost 4 bases and 6 bases, there was a span of 10 bases. The CDR3 region has the DNA TGCGCCAGCAGCACGGACGGGAAGACCCAGTACTTC. It encodes CASSTDGKTQYF.

The rearrangement joins TRBV12-3 or TRBV12-4 to TRBJ2-2; D is possibly TRBD1 (6 bases). The CDR3 is 16 residues long. V gave up 6 bases and J gave up 4 bases, with 18 bases separating them. Here the CDR3 reads CASSPMGAGPTGELFF. As DNA, the CDR3 is TGTGCCAGCAGCCCCATGGGGGCAGGACCCACCGGGGAGCTGTTTTTT.

A few counts support this clonotype. The CDR3 region is CSARDQAGADNTGELFF. For the CDR3, the DNA is TGCAGTGCTAGAGATCAAGCGGGGGCCGATAACACCGGGGAGCTGTTTTTT. The chain recombines TRBV20-1 with TRBJ2-2, with 8 bases fitting TRBD2. This CDR3 has 17 amino acids. Looked up from germline, CDR1 is DFQATT and CDR2 is SNEGSKA (reference sequence). J gave up 2 bases and V 0 bases, and 8 bases lay outside the gene matches.

The J gene is TRBJ2-1, the V gene TRBV11-2, with D perhaps matching TRBD2 (6 bases). V lost 3 bases, J lost 3 bases, and 12 bases lay in between. This CDR3 comprises 15 residues. From germline, CDR1 is SGHAT and CDR2 FQNNGV. The DNA of the CDR3 is TGTGCCAGCAGCTTTTCGGGAGAGGTCTACAATGAGCAGTTCTTC. Translated, it gives CASSFSGEVYNEQFF.

This clonotype was counted a few times. J is TRBJ2-2 and V is TRBV5-1; 7 bases agree with TRBD1. The length of the CDR3 is 14 residues. Germline V CDR1 and CDR2: SGHRS, YFSETQ. The CDR3 DNA reads as TGCCCCGCCTGGGCCGAACAGGGGACCGGGGAGCTGTTTTTT. Translated: CPAWAEQGTGELFF.

This clonotype was seen a few times. The J gene is TRBJ2-7, the V gene TRBV5-1; 8 nucleotides match TRBD1. This CDR3 spans 15 amino acids. Germline values: CDR1 SGHRS, CDR2 YFSETQ. Trimming removed 1 base from V and 0 bases from J; junction bases left unmatched: 3. The CDR3 DNA reads as TGCGCCAGCAGCTTGCCCGGGACAGGCTCCTACGAGCAGTACTTC. This encodes CASSLPGTGSYEQYF.

The CDR3 loop reads CASSTQGVLSQPQHF. The CDR3 DNA reads as TGTGCCAGCAGCACTCAGGGCGTCCTCTCTCAGCCCCAGCATTTT. This sequence joins TRBV5-6 and TRBJ1-5, with a possible D match to TRBD1 (5 bases). The CDR3 totals 15 residues. The germline V gene has CDR1 SGHDT and CDR2 YYEEEE. V lost 4 bases, J lost 6 bases, and 17 bases lay in between.

This clonotype occurred a few times. The chain recombines TRBV6-2 or TRBV6-3 with TRBJ2-7; 8 positions agree with TRBD2. Germline CDR1 reads MNHEY; CDR2 reads SVGEGT. The CDR3 is 15 residues long. V was pared by 2 bases and J by 3 bases, with 6 bases of the junction left unmatched. CDR3 sequence: CASSYSGSWFYEQYF. The CDR3 coding sequence is TGTGCCAGCAGTTACAGCGGGAGTTGGTTCTACGAGCAGTACTTC.

The V and J genes are TRBV20-1 and TRBJ2-1, with TRBD2 matching over 11 bases. The CDR3 has 18 amino acids. Germline CDR1 and CDR2: DFQATT and SNEGSKA (reference sequence). V gave up 3 bases and J gave up 4 bases; unmatched junction bases: 14. The CDR3: CSARAGLAATFLYNEQFF. CDR3 DNA: TGCAGTGCTAGGGCGGGACTAGCGGCTACCTTTTTATACAATGAGCAGTTCTTC.

This clonotype was recorded once. This chain uses TRBV7-9 with TRBJ2-1; 7 bases are a match to TRBD2. CDR1 SEHNR and CDR2 FQNEAQ come from the germline V gene (reference sequence). V lost 7 bases, J lost 3 bases, and 12 bases stayed unmatched. The CDR3 totals 16 residues. The CDR3 here is CASTHWAGEYYNEQFF. The CDR3 coding sequence is TGTGCCAGCACCCACTGGGCGGGAGAATACTACAATGAGCAGTTCTTC.

This clonotype was recorded a few times. The rearrangement joins TRBV11-2 to TRBJ2-2; 12 positions agree with TRBD2. The ends lost 4 bases at V and 3 bases at J; junction bases unmatched: 12. In germline, CDR1 is SGHAT, CDR2 FQNNGV. The CDR3 extends over 19 amino acids. The CDR3 spells CASSYFGLAGGRYTGELFF. The CDR3 DNA follows: TGTGCCAGCAGCTACTTTGGGCTAGCGGGGGGGCGGTACACCGGGGAGCTGTTTTTT.

This clonotype was found many times. The chain employs TRBV7-8 and TRBJ2-7, with 9 bases lining up with TRBD1. The CDR3 contains 15 residues. CDR1 is SGHVS and CDR2 is FQNEAQ in the germline V gene. The V and J ends lost 2 bases and 6 bases, in that order; junction bases with no gene match: 8. The CDR3 sequence: CASSLQGQGVTEQYF. The CDR3 nucleotides read TGTGCCAGCAGCTTACAGGGACAGGGAGTGACCGAGCAGTACTTC. The complete variable domain, with remaining parts taken from reference TRBV7-8 and TRBJ2-7, reads GAGVSQSPRYKVAKRGQDVALRCDPISGHVSLFWYQQALGQGPEFLTYFQNEAQLDKSGLPSDRFFAERPEGSVSTLKIQRTQQEDSAVYLCASSLQGQGVTEQYFGPGTRLTVT.

The V and J genes are TRBV20-1 and TRBJ2-7; possible D gene TRBD1, 5 bases. The CDR3 sequence is 12 residues long. V was trimmed by 8 bases and J by 3 bases, leaving 14 bases between them. Germline V lookup: CDR1 DFQATT, CDR2 SNEGSKA (reference sequence). CDR3 amino acids: CSTRTLGYEQYV. DNA of the CDR3: TGCAGTACCAGGACACTCGGCTACGAGCAGTACGTC.

This clonotype was counted at least ten times. This chain uses TRBV5-1 with TRBJ2-1, with 8 bases identical to TRBD2. V lost 5 bases to trimming and J lost 0 bases; unmatched junction nucleotides: 4. The CDR3 covers 15 residues. CDR1 and CDR2 (germline): SGHRS, YFSETQ. The CDR3 sequence is CASRMTSASYNEQFF. The CDR3 region has the DNA TGCGCCAGCAGAATGACTAGCGCCTCCTACAATGAGCAGTTCTTC.